The next 10 T cell receptor beta chains were all read from a single sample in a study of T cells after yellow fever vaccination. Each CDR3 protein gets one entry after TCRdb re-called the 5' RACE reads with MiXCR. The sample carries some 220,000 distinct CDR3 sequences, roughly 3% recorded once. The sample was CD4+ T cells sorted from PBMCs, taken 10 days after the yellow fever booster vaccination. All receptors come from a man aged 18 to 29 who received the YFV17D yellow fever vaccine.

This clonotype was detected ten times or more. The chain joins TRBV4-1 to TRBJ2-1, with 11 nucleotides matching TRBD1. CDR1 and CDR2 from the germline V gene are MGHRA and YSYEKL. The CDR3 covers 15 residues. Trimming cost V 7 bases and J 8 bases; bases outside gene matches: 10. The CDR3 DNA sequence: TGCGCCAGCAACCGCGGACAGGGGGCTTTAGATGAGCAGTTCTTC. Protein: CASNRGQGALDEQFF.

This clonotype was counted ten times or more. The V and J genes are TRBV7-2 and TRBJ2-2; the match to TRBD2 covers 7 bases. The CDR3 is 15 residues long. V dropped 9 bases and J dropped 1; count of bases not matched to a gene: 8. Germline loops: CDR1 SGHTA, CDR2 FQGNSA. The CDR3 DNA reads as TGTGCCAGGGGCCGGGGGGACCAGAACACCGGGGAGCTGTTTTTT. This codes for CARGRGDQNTGELFF. The entire variable domain, with the rest obtained from reference TRBV7-2 and TRBJ2-2, is as follows: GAGVSQSPSNKVTEKGKDVELRCDPISGHTALYWYRQSLGQGLEFLIYFQGNSAPDKSGLPSDRFSAERTGGSVSTLTIQRTQQEDSAVYLCARGRGDQNTGELFFGEGSRLTVL.

V is TRBV6-5 and J is TRBJ2-1, with D tentatively TRBD1 (5 bases). CDR1 and CDR2 (germline): MNHEY, SVGAGI. The CDR3 length is 14 residues. V lost 0 bases to trimming and J lost 4 bases, with 7 bases between them. The DNA of the CDR3 is TGTGCCAGCAGTTACTCCAGGGTTTACAATGAGCAGTTCTTC. It encodes CASSYSRVYNEQFF.

This clonotype has at least ten counts. V gene TRBV5-6 combines with J gene TRBJ1-5; tentatively, D is TRBD1 (6 bases). From germline, CDR1 is SGHDT and CDR2 YYEEEE. The CDR3 sequence is 14 residues long. Trimming stripped 3 bases from V and 7 bases from J, with 14 bases between. This CDR3 reads CASSWGHAEQPQHF. The CDR3 region has the DNA TGTGCCAGCAGCTGGGGACATGCAGAACAGCCCCAGCATTTT.

The chain is built from TRBV5-6 and TRBJ1-1; D is undetermined. Trimming took 5 bases from V and 5 from J, leaving 16 bases between them. The germline V gene encodes CDR1 SGHDT and CDR2 YYEEEE. The CDR3 contains 14 residues. This CDR3 is CASREWPGDTEAFF. CDR3 in DNA: TGTGCCAGCAGGGAGTGGCCGGGAGATACTGAAGCTTTCTTT.

This clonotype has ten or more counts. The chain links TRBV6-5 to TRBJ2-4; D is perhaps TRBD1 (5 bases). With 7 bases removed from V and 3 bases from J, the gap between germline ends came to 13 bases. The CDR3 contains 14 residues. Germline-derived CDR1 and CDR2 are MNHEY and SVGAGI. The DNA for the CDR3 is TGTGCCAGCAACCAGGACGGACACAAAAACATTCAGTACTTC. Its protein product is CASNQDGHKNIQYF.

This clonotype turned up a few times. J is TRBJ2-7 and V is TRBV28; D unclear. The CDR3 has 14 amino acids. The germline V gene encodes CDR1 MDHEN and CDR2 SYDVKM. The germline V and J ends were trimmed by 6 bases and 2 bases, with 14 bases remaining between them. In nucleotides, the CDR3 is TGTGCCAGCAGCCCCCTAGACGGCGCCTACGAGCAGTACGTC. It specifies CASSPLDGAYEQYV.

This clonotype has more than one count but fewer than ten. The CDR3 here is CASSSRERRRSETQYF. The DNA for the CDR3 is TGTGCCAGCAGCTCCAGGGAGAGGAGGAGGTCAGAGACCCAGTACTTC. The chain employs TRBV7-2 and TRBJ2-5, with D perhaps TRBD1 or TRBD2 (5 bases each). The germline gives CDR1 SGHTA, CDR2 FQGNSA. The V and J ends lost 4 bases and 4 bases respectively, with 19 bases between them. There are 16 residues in the CDR3.

This chain links TRBV20-1 with TRBJ2-5, with D hard to call. Trimming stripped 3 bases from V and 1 base from J, with 15 bases between. Germline V gene lookup returns CDR1 DFQATT and CDR2 SNEGSKA (reference sequence). CDR3 length: 15 amino acids. CDR3 loop: CSASLLGIPQETQYF. The CDR3 region has the DNA TGCAGTGCTAGCTTATTGGGGATCCCCCAAGAGACCCAGTACTTC.

Only a few counts were recorded for this clonotype. The V call is TRBV3-1, the J call TRBJ2-7, with D possibly being TRBD1 (5 bases). Germline V gene data show CDR1 as LGHDT and CDR2 as YNNKEL (reference sequence). The CDR3 is made up of 15 amino acids. Trimming took 4 bases from V and 5 from J, leaving 18 bases between them. CDR3 in amino acids: CASSRLGVKSDEQYF. The CDR3 nucleotides are TGTGCCAGCAGCCGGCTAGGGGTAAAGTCCGACGAGCAGTACTTC.